Listed here are 19 T cell receptor beta chains from one sample, sequenced in a study of post-analysis software for immune sequencing data. Study-level points and caveats: About five TRBV segments occurring more often in patients than controls included TRBV5-6, TRBV5-1 and TRBV20-1.

Prepared libraries of TCR beta cDNA carried unique molecular identifiers. One entry per CDR3 protein, called by TCRdb with MiXCR from the PCR reads. Among 380,000 or so distinct CDR3 sequences listed, 30% to 45% were seen once. Their antigens are not known. Sample: blood. These receptors all stem from a girl aged 10 to 17 with multiple sclerosis.

V and J are TRBV11-2 and TRBJ2-1, with D maybe TRBD2 (7 bases). CDR3 size: 16 residues. Germline V gene sequence: CDR1 SGHAT, CDR2 FQNNGV. Deletions cut 4 bases from V and 6 bases from J, with 19 bases between. This chain's CDR3 is CASSSLRGGRSNEQFF. The CDR3 DNA reads as TGTGCCAGCAGCTCCTTGAGGGGGGGCCGAAGCAATGAGCAGTTCTTC.

The rearrangement joins TRBV6-2 or TRBV6-3 to TRBJ2-5; a possible D gene is TRBD2 (5 bases). Per germline, CDR1 MNHEY and CDR2 SVGEGT. V was pared by 5 bases and J by 1 base, with 14 bases between. The CDR3 spans 15 residues. The CDR3 reads CASSTMGDPQETQYF. CDR3 bases: TGTGCCAGCAGTACGATGGGAGACCCCCAAGAGACCCAGTACTTC.

The gene calls are TRBV29-1 and TRBJ1-1; D uncertain. The CDR3 contains 13 residues. The V end was cut by 7 bases, the J end by 4 bases, with 16 bases between. Germline CDR1 reads SQVTM; CDR2 reads ANQGSEA. CDR3 bases: TGCAGCGGAGCTGTGTCCGGGGTCACTGAAGCTTTCTTT. It yields the protein CSGAVSGVTEAFF.

The chain is built from TRBV7-9 and TRBJ2-3; D not certain. The CDR3 totals 13 residues. Germline V gene data show CDR1 as SEHNR and CDR2 as FQNEAQ (reference sequence). V dropped 3 bases and J dropped 6 bases, with 10 bases sitting between them. CDR3 region: CASSLSQSDTQYF. For the CDR3, the DNA is TGTGCCAGCAGCTTGAGTCAATCGGATACGCAGTATTTT.

The chain joins TRBV5-8 to TRBJ2-7; 7 bases align to TRBD1. Germline values: CDR1 SGHTS, CDR2 YDEGEE. The V gene end was trimmed by 4 bases and the J gene end by 5 bases; junction bases not matched to a gene: 9. There are 14 residues in the CDR3. CDR3 in amino acids: CASSRQGTVHEQYF. The CDR3 nucleotides are TGTGCCAGCAGCAGACAGGGCACGGTCCACGAGCAGTACTTC.

The chain recombines TRBV6-1 with TRBJ2-3, with 10 nucleotides matching TRBD2. The trim removed 4 bases at V and 1 base at J, leaving 5 bases unmatched. Per germline, CDR1 MNHNS and CDR2 SASEGT. CDR3 length: 16 amino acids. CDR3 coding DNA: TGTGCCAGCAGTGCCCCTAGCGGGGGCCGCACAGATACGCAGTATTTT. Protein sequence: CASSAPSGGRTDTQYF.

This clonotype showed up just a few times. The rearrangement uses TRBV5-5 and TRBJ2-3, with 12 bases identical to TRBD2. J was trimmed by 2 bases and V by 4 bases; bases with no gene match: 11. Germline loops: CDR1 SGHKS, CDR2 YYEKEE (reference sequence). The CDR3 is made up of 18 amino acids. Written as DNA, the CDR3 is TGTGCCAGCAGCCCCGCCTCACTAGCGGGGGGATACACAGATACGCAGTATTTT. This gives the protein CASSPASLAGGYTDTQYF.

The chain is built from TRBV5-1 and TRBJ1-6; perhaps TRBD1 as D (5 bases). V shed 2 bases and J shed 7 bases, with 13 bases lying between them. CDR3 length equals 15 residues. CDR1 is SGHRS, CDR2 YFSETQ, per germline. CDR3 residues: CASSFEGEGNSPLHF. The CDR3 nucleotides read TGCGCCAGCAGCTTCGAAGGGGAAGGAAATTCACCCCTCCACTTT. The entire variable domain, with the rest obtained from reference TRBV5-1 and TRBJ1-6, is as follows: KAGVTQTPRYLIKTRGQQVTLSCSPISGHRSVSWYQQTPGQGLQFLFEYFSETQRNKGNFPGRFSGRQFSNSRSEMNVSTLELGDSALYLCASSFEGEGNSPLHFGNGTRLTVT.

The chain combines TRBV3-1 with TRBJ1-2; D might be TRBD1 (5 bases). From germline, CDR1 is LGHDT and CDR2 YNNKEL (reference sequence). The length of the CDR3 is 14 residues. V was trimmed by 4 bases and J by 8 bases, leaving 17 bases between them. The chain's CDR3 is CASSPWEGARGYTF. CDR3 in DNA: TGTGCCAGCAGCCCCTGGGAAGGGGCTAGGGGCTACACCTTC.

The rearrangement links TRBV12-5 to TRBJ1-1; no clear D. V was pared by 3 bases and J by 6 bases, with 8 bases between. The CDR3 totals 12 residues. Germline V gene sequence: CDR1 LGHNT, CDR2 FRNRAP. The CDR3 coding sequence is TGTGCTAGTGGTTTCGGTCGGGCTGAAGCTTTCTTT. This sequence encodes CASGFGRAEAFF. The whole variable domain, remainder taken from reference TRBV12-5 and TRBJ1-1, is DARVTQTPRHKVTEMGQEVTMRCQPILGHNTVFWYRQTMMQGLELLAYFRNRAPLDDSGMPKDRFSAEMPDATLATLKIQPSEPRDSAVYFCASGFGRAEAFFGQGTRLTVV.

This clonotype appeared a few times. The V gene is TRBV12-3 or TRBV12-4, the J gene TRBJ2-7; a weak D match, TRBD1 (7 bases). The CDR3 runs to 14 residues. Between the trimmed V and J ends, which lost 5 bases and 6 bases, there was a span of 17 bases. The CDR3 DNA reads as TGTGCCAGCAGTCCCCAGGGGGAGGCGGGCGAGCAGTACTTC. Amino acid sequence: CASSPQGEAGEQYF.

In DNA form, the CDR3 reads TGTGCCAGCAGCACTACAGGGTGGGCTGAAGCTTTCTTT. Translating gives CASSTTGWAEAFF. This chain connects TRBV13 to TRBJ1-1, with D possibly TRBD1 on 6 matching bases. Trimming cost V 5 bases and J 6 bases, with 13 bases left between them. This CDR3 spans 13 amino acids. The V gene's germline CDR1 is PRHDT and CDR2 FYEKMQ (reference sequence).

This chain uses TRBV6-5 with TRBJ1-1; perhaps TRBD1 as D (5 bases). The germline V and J ends were trimmed by 0 bases and 1 base, with 21 bases remaining between them. This CDR3 is built from 19 residues. CDR1 is MNHEY and CDR2 is SVGAGI in the germline V gene. CDR3 DNA: TGTGCCAGCAGTTACTCGACCCCCGGGACCCAGAAGAGGAACACTGAAGCTTTCTTT. Its protein product is CASSYSTPGTQKRNTEAFF.

This chain uses TRBV6-1 with TRBJ2-4; no clear D. V was clipped by 8 bases and J by 9 bases, with 11 bases between them. The CDR3 sequence is 11 residues long. Germline CDR1 and CDR2: MNHNS and SASEGT. The CDR3 region is CASWNSSIQYF. The CDR3 nucleotides read TGTGCCAGCTGGAACAGCAGCATTCAGTACTTC.

The table lists this clonotype with a few counts. The chain carries TRBV28 and TRBJ2-3; the D gene could be TRBD1 or TRBD2 (5 bases each). Germline lookup yields CDR1 MDHEN and CDR2 SYDVKM. The ends were cut back, 5 bases at V and 2 bases at J, with 11 bases in the middle. This CDR3 is built from 14 residues. CDR3 loop: CASSPGTNTDTQYF. CDR3 DNA: TGTGCCAGCAGTCCGGGGACCAACACAGATACGCAGTATTTT. The full variable domain, rest sourced from reference TRBV28 and TRBJ2-3, is DVKVTQSSRYLVKRTGEKVFLECVQDMDHENMFWYRQDPGLGLRLIYFSYDVKMKEKGDIPEGYSVSREKKERFSLILESASTNQTSMYLCASSPGTNTDTQYFGPGTRLTVL.

The chain links TRBV27 to TRBJ2-7; TRBD2 matches 13 bases. V lost 4 bases, J lost 5 bases, and 2 bases stayed unmatched. CDR1 is MNHEY and CDR2 is SMNVEV in the germline V gene (reference sequence). CDR3 size: 14 residues. The CDR3 loop reads CASSSGLAGNEQYF. The CDR3 DNA is TGTGCCAGCAGTTCGGGACTAGCGGGAAACGAGCAGTACTTC.

This rearrangement joins TRBV20-1 to TRBJ2-3, with TRBD2 matching 9 bases. The CDR3 contains 16 residues. With 4 bases clipped from V and 5 bases from J, the junction kept 13 bases outside the gene matches. Per germline, CDR1 DFQATT and CDR2 SNEGSKA (reference sequence). The CDR3 reads CSANWIAGARGDTQYF. The CDR3 coding sequence is TGCAGTGCTAACTGGATAGCGGGGGCCAGGGGAGATACGCAGTATTTT.

The chain links TRBV5-5 to TRBJ2-5; no firm D call. CDR1 SGHKS and CDR2 YYEKEE come from the germline V gene (reference sequence). Trimming pared 1 base from V and 2 bases from J, leaving 6 bases between. The length of the CDR3 is 13 residues. The CDR3 DNA follows: TGTGCCAGCAGCTTGCACGGTCAAGAGACCCAGTACTTC. It specifies CASSLHGQETQYF.

This clonotype was seen a handful of times. CDR3 DNA: TGTGCCAGCAGCCGCCTCGAGGGGAGCTACGAGCAGTACTTC. It encodes CASSRLEGSYEQYF. The rearrangement joins TRBV6-2 or TRBV6-3 to TRBJ2-7; D might be TRBD1 or TRBD2, each matching 5 bases. CDR1 and CDR2 (germline): MNHEY, SVGEGT. V gave up 6 bases and J gave up 3 bases, with 15 bases separating them. There are 14 residues in the CDR3.